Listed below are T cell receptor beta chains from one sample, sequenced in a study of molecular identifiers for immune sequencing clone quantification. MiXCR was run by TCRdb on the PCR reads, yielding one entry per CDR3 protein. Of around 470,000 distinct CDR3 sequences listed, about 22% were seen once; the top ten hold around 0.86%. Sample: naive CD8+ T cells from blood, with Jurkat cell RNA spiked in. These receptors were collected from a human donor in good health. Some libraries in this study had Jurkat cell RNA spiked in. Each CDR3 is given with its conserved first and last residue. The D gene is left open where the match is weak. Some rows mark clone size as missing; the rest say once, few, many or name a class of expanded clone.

DNA: TGTGCCATCAGTGATCCAACAGGTAGCACTGAAGCTTTCTTT
CDR3: CAISDPTGSTEAFF
J: TRBJ1-1
D: NA
size: few
length: 14
V: TRBV10-3

DNA: TGTGCCAGCAGCGGAGGGGAGGACACAGATACGCAGTATTTT
CDR3: CASSGGEDTDTQYF
J: TRBJ2-3
D: NA
size: many
length: 14
V: TRBV12-3/TRBV12-4

DNA: TGCGCCAGCAGCCAAGACTTGTTGCCCACTGAAGCTTTCTTT
CDR3: CASSQDLLPTEAFF
J: TRBJ1-1
D: NA
size: NA
length: 14
V: TRBV4-3

DNA: TGTGCCAGCAGTTTACTGCAGGGCGGCGGGGAGCTGTTTTTT
CDR3: CASSLLQGGGELFF
J: TRBJ2-2
D: NA
size: few
length: 14
V: TRBV12-3/TRBV12-4

DNA: TGTGCCAGCAGGCAACAGAATTCACCCCTCCACTTT
CDR3: CASRQQNSPLHF
J: TRBJ1-6
D: NA
size: few
length: 12
V: TRBV27

DNA: TGTGCCAGTAGTCCCGACAGGGGAGATACGCAGTATTTT
CDR3: CASSPDRGDTQYF
J: TRBJ2-3
D: TRBD1
size: NA
length: 13
V: TRBV19

DNA: TGTGCCAGCAGCAGTATACCGGGACAGGATTACGAGCAGTACTTC
CDR3: CASSSIPGQDYEQYF
J: TRBJ2-7
D: TRBD1
size: many
length: 15
V: TRBV7-9

DNA: TGTGCCGGCAGTGCGGGAGGGCCGTTAGGCGAGCAGTACTTC
CDR3: CAGSAGGPLGEQYF
J: TRBJ2-7
D: TRBD2
size: few
length: 14
V: TRBV27

DNA: TGCGCCAGCAGCCAAACGACCCAGGGGACAGATACGCAGTATTTT
CDR3: CASSQTTQGTDTQYF
J: TRBJ2-3
D: NA
size: many
length: 15
V: TRBV4-3

DNA: TGCAGTGCAGGGGGGGGAACTGGGGGGTTATGGGAGCAGTACTTC
CDR3: CSAGGGTGGLWEQYF
J: TRBJ2-7
D: NA
size: NA
length: 15
V: TRBV20-1

DNA: TGTGCCAGCAGCTTAGTGCAGGGGCTCCAAAACATTCAGTACTTC
CDR3: CASSLVQGLQNIQYF
J: TRBJ2-4
D: NA
size: NA
length: 15
V: TRBV7-9

DNA: TGCGCCAGCAGCCCCCTCCGGGGGCTGGGACAGCCCCAGCATTTT
CDR3: CASSPLRGLGQPQHF
J: TRBJ1-5
D: NA
size: few
length: 15
V: TRBV4-1

DNA: TGTGCCAGCACCTCAGAGGACAGGGGGTTTACGAACACTGAAGCTTTCTTT
CDR3: CASTSEDRGFTNTEAFF
J: TRBJ1-1
D: TRBD1
size: many
length: 17
V: TRBV3-1

DNA: TGTGCCAGCAGTGGTTATCATCCCGGGGCCAGCTCCTACAATGAGCAGTTCTTC
CDR3: CASSGYHPGASSYNEQFF
J: TRBJ2-1
D: NA
size: few
length: 18
V: TRBV12-3/TRBV12-4

DNA: TGTGCCACCAGTGGTTCTTACAATGAGCAGTTCTTC
CDR3: CATSGSYNEQFF
J: TRBJ2-1
D: NA
size: few
length: 12
V: TRBV24-1

DNA: TGTGCCAGCGGAGACATGTCTGGGGCCAACGTCCTGACTTTC
CDR3: CASGDMSGANVLTF
J: TRBJ2-6
D: NA
size: few
length: 14
V: TRBV7-9

DNA: TGTGCCAGCAGCCTAATCCGGGCGACAGGGGGATCCCAGTTCTTC
CDR3: CASSLIRATGGSQFF
J: TRBJ2-1
D: TRBD1
size: few
length: 15
V: TRBV5-6

DNA: TGTGCCAGCAGCTTGGGGCAGCCTTGGACTGAAGCTTTCTTT
CDR3: CASSLGQPWTEAFF
J: TRBJ1-1
D: NA
size: many
length: 14
V: TRBV13

DNA: TGTGCCAGCAGTTGGGGGACAAGCAATCAGCCCCAGCATTTT
CDR3: CASSWGTSNQPQHF
J: TRBJ1-5
D: NA
size: many
length: 14
V: TRBV28

DNA: TGTGCCAGCTACAGGAAAACCGGGGAGCTGTTTTTT
CDR3: CASYRKTGELFF
J: TRBJ2-2
D: NA
size: many
length: 12
V: TRBV7-9

DNA: TGCAGTGCTAGAGGGGACAGGCACACTGAAGCTTTCTTT
CDR3: CSARGDRHTEAFF
J: TRBJ1-1
D: TRBD1
size: NA
length: 13
V: TRBV20-1

DNA: TGTGCCAGCAGCACCTACTCGGGAGCGAACACCGGGGAGCTGTTTTTT
CDR3: CASSTYSGANTGELFF
J: TRBJ2-2
D: NA
size: NA
length: 16
V: TRBV6-2/TRBV6-3

DNA: TGTGCCACCAGTGATTTGTCGGCACCGGGACTAGCGGGAGGGCCATCGGCAGATACGCAGTATTTT
CDR3: CATSDLSAPGLAGGPSADTQYF
J: TRBJ2-3
D: TRBD2
size: NA
length: 22
V: TRBV24-1

DNA: TGTGCCAGCAGCTTTTCTCAGCGGGGGGGTAGTTCAGATACGCAGTATTTT
CDR3: CASSFSQRGGSSDTQYF
J: TRBJ2-3
D: TRBD2
size: NA
length: 17
V: TRBV5-6

DNA: TGTGCCAGCAGTGAAGGGGGGACAGGGATTGCCGGGGAGCTGTTTTTT
CDR3: CASSEGGTGIAGELFF
J: TRBJ2-2
D: TRBD1
size: few
length: 16
V: TRBV2

DNA: TGCAGCGTTAAGAGACAGGGGGAATCAGATACGCAGTATTTT
CDR3: CSVKRQGESDTQYF
J: TRBJ2-3
D: TRBD1
size: many
length: 14
V: TRBV29-1

DNA: TGTGCCAGTAGTATAGTAGGGCAGATAAACACTGAAGCTTTCTTT
CDR3: CASSIVGQINTEAFF
J: TRBJ1-1
D: NA
size: NA
length: 15
V: TRBV19

DNA: TGTGCCAGCAGCCTGGTGGATTCACCCCTCCACTTT
CDR3: CASSLVDSPLHF
J: TRBJ1-6
D: NA
size: NA
length: 12
V: TRBV5-6

DNA: TGTGCCAGCAACTACAGACAGGGGGCTGGTGCCGAGCAGTACTTC
CDR3: CASNYRQGAGAEQYF
J: TRBJ2-7
D: TRBD1
size: many
length: 15
V: TRBV28

DNA: TGTGCCAGTAGTATTGGGGCAGCCCACACTGAAGCTTTCTTT
CDR3: CASSIGAAHTEAFF
J: TRBJ1-1
D: NA
size: NA
length: 14
V: TRBV19

DNA: TGTGCCAGCTCACCACTCAGGGGAAGCTACGAGCAGTACTTC
CDR3: CASSPLRGSYEQYF
J: TRBJ2-7
D: NA
size: few
length: 14
V: TRBV18

DNA: TGTGCCAGCAGTTACTCAGGGAGAAGCGGAGGTAGCACAGATACGCAGTATTTT
CDR3: CASSYSGRSGGSTDTQYF
J: TRBJ2-3
D: NA
size: NA
length: 18
V: TRBV6-2/TRBV6-3